The 29 T cell receptor beta chains listed next were all sequenced from one sample in a study of monozygotic twins with cystic fibrosis. The protocol was immunoSEQ multiplex PCR, while the TCRdb copy is restricted to in-frame clones and leaves out a portion. The data show roughly 32,000 clones, with nearly 98% seen just once and roughly 0.15% held by the top ten. Sequencing was performed on blood. These receptors all come from a girl aged 2 to 10 with cystic fibrosis.

The chain joins TRBV7-9 to TRBJ2-5; 11 positions match TRBD2. This CDR3 has 15 residues. The trim removed 5 bases at V and 4 bases at J, leaving 6 bases unmatched. Germline V gene data show CDR1 as SEHNR and CDR2 as FQNEAQ (reference sequence). CDR3 amino acids: CASSTGTSGRETQYF. CDR3 bases: TGTGCCAGCAGCACGGGGACTAGCGGAAGAGAGACCCAGTACTTC.

V gene TRBV6-5 combines with J gene TRBJ1-1; 7 nucleotides agree with TRBD1. Trimming cost V 0 bases and J 4 bases; bases outside gene matches: 8. CDR3 length equals 16 residues. The V gene's germline CDR1 is MNHEY and CDR2 SVGAGI. In DNA form, the CDR3 reads TGTGCCAGCAGTTACTCCACCTCAGGGGGGAGCACTGAAGCTTTCTTT. Translation gives CASSYSTSGGSTEAFF.

The chain uses TRBV1 and TRBJ2-1; no DNA check was done on the table's D call, TRBD2. TRBV1 corresponds to a pseudogene. This CDR3 has 17 residues. DNA for the CDR3: TGCACCAGCAGCCAAGATCGGCGGGAGGGCGGCTACGATGAGCAGTTCTTC. Translation: CTSSQDRREGGYDEQFF.

This rearrangement joins TRBV18 to TRBJ2-3, with unresolved D. V was trimmed by 1 base and J by 0 bases, leaving 11 bases between them. Per germline, CDR1 KGHSH and CDR2 LQKENI. This CDR3 region has 16 residues. The CDR3 here is CASSPLVGPSTDTQYF. The CDR3 DNA is TGTGCCAGCTCACCACTAGTGGGCCCCAGCACAGATACGCAGTATTTT.

This chain connects TRBV7-9 to TRBJ1-1; the D is unclear. The CDR3 has 10 residues. V was cut by 1 base and J by 10 bases, with 4 bases left in between. CDR1 is SEHNR and CDR2 is FQNEAQ in the germline V gene (reference sequence). CDR3 residues: CASSLGPAFF. CDR3 in DNA: TGTGCCAGCAGCTTAGGACCAGCTTTCTTT.

The V and J genes are TRBV4-1 and TRBJ1-4; weak D call: TRBD1 (6 bases). V shed 0 bases and J shed 4 bases, with 18 bases lying between them. Looked up from germline, CDR1 is MGHRA and CDR2 is YSYEKL. There are 18 residues in the CDR3. CDR3 loop: CASSQEAGRTARNEKLFF. Here the CDR3 DNA reads TGCGCCAGCAGCCAAGAGGCAGGAAGGACAGCCCGTAATGAAAAACTGTTTTTT.

The chain employs TRBV5-4 and TRBJ2-7, with 8 bases that match TRBD1. From germline, CDR1 is SGHNT and CDR2 YYREEE (reference sequence). V shed 3 bases and J 4 bases; nucleotides not matched to a gene: 6. This CDR3 has 14 amino acids. The CDR3 is CASSSTGGLYEQYF. In DNA form, the CDR3 reads TGTGCCAGCAGCTCCACAGGGGGTCTTTACGAGCAGTACTTC.

The chain carries TRBV28 and TRBJ2-1, with TRBD2 matching 8 bases. The length of the CDR3 is 16 residues. Germline CDR1 reads MDHEN; CDR2 reads SYDVKM. Trimming took 2 bases from V and 1 from J; bases not matched to a gene: 4. The CDR3 reads CASSLHIAGSYNEQFF. CDR3 DNA sequence: TGTGCCAGCAGTTTACACATAGCGGGGTCCTACAATGAGCAGTTCTTC.

In DNA form, the CDR3 reads TGTGCCAGCCTCTCTTCGCTGAACACTGAAGCTTTCTTT. Protein sequence: CASLSSLNTEAFF. J is TRBJ1-1 and V is TRBV5-8; D is uncertain. CDR3 length: 13 amino acids. Germline V gene lookup returns CDR1 SGHTS and CDR2 YDEGEE. V was shortened by 7 bases and J by 0 bases, with 10 bases between the two germline ends. Variable domain in full (rest from reference TRBV5-8 and TRBJ1-1): EAGVTQSPTHLIKTRGQQATLRCSPISGHTSVYWYQQALGLGLQFLLWYDEGEERNRGNFPPRFSGRQFPNYSSELNVNALELEDSALYLCASLSSLNTEAFFGQGTRLTVV.

The chain recombines TRBV6-5 with TRBJ1-3, with 9 bases lining up with TRBD1. The ends lost 2 bases at V and 1 base at J; junction bases unmatched: 0. Germline V gene sequence: CDR1 MNHEY, CDR2 SVGAGI. The CDR3 is 15 amino acids. The CDR3 DNA sequence: TGTGCCAGCAGTTACGGGACAGGGTCTGGAAACACCATATATTTT. Residues: CASSYGTGSGNTIYF.

This chain joins TRBV5-6 and TRBJ2-7, with unresolved D. CDR3 length: 13 residues. Trimming cost V 2 bases and J 7 bases, with 13 bases left between them. CDR1 SGHDT and CDR2 YYEEEE come from the germline V gene. This chain's CDR3 is CASSLSGPSEQYF. CDR3 coding DNA: TGTGCCAGCAGCTTATCTGGTCCTTCTGAGCAGTACTTC.

J is TRBJ2-7 and V is TRBV27, with a possible D match to TRBD2 (6 bases). With 6 bases removed from V and 7 bases from J, the gap between germline ends came to 16 bases. Germline values: CDR1 MNHEY, CDR2 SMNVEV (reference sequence). The CDR3 consists of 13 residues. CDR3 protein: CASRGTGVFEQYF. DNA of the CDR3: TGTGCCAGCAGGGGCACGGGAGTATTTGAGCAGTACTTC.

The chain employs TRBV27 and TRBJ2-2; perhaps TRBD1 as D (6 bases). The CDR3 is made up of 14 amino acids. V lost 6 bases to trimming and J lost 4 bases, with 12 bases between them. Germline V CDR1 and CDR2: MNHEY, SMNVEV (reference sequence). CDR3 sequence reads: CASRPGAVTGELFF. The DNA of the CDR3 is TGTGCCAGCAGGCCAGGGGCTGTCACCGGGGAGCTGTTTTTT.

V gene TRBV19 combines with J gene TRBJ1-1; D is ambiguous. The CDR3 has 16 amino acids. CDR1 is LNHDA, CDR2 SQIVND, per germline (reference sequence). V lost 3 bases, J lost 4 bases, and 18 bases lay in between. The CDR3 DNA reads TGTGCCAGTAGTATGGCGGGTAACGGGCATGGCACTGAAGCTTTCTTT. Protein sequence: CASSMAGNGHGTEAFF.

This clone was observed a single time. J is TRBJ2-5 and V is TRBV27; no definite D call. The germline CDR1 and CDR2 sequences are MNHEY and SMNVEV (reference sequence). The germline V and J ends were trimmed by 0 bases and 5 bases, with 10 bases remaining between them. CDR3 length: 14 amino acids. The CDR3 bases are TGTGCCAGCAGTTTATCTGTAGTCAGGGAGACCCAGTACTTC. Encoded protein: CASSLSVVRETQYF.

J is TRBJ1-5 and V is TRBV30; D is ambiguous. The V gene's germline CDR1 is GTSNPN and CDR2 SVGIG (reference sequence). V gave up 0 bases and J gave up 6 bases, with 9 bases separating them. The CDR3 sequence is 13 residues long. The CDR3 spells CAWSVLGSQPQHF. The CDR3 DNA follows: TGTGCCTGGAGTGTACTAGGTTCTCAGCCCCAGCATTTT.

This chain joins TRBV11-2 and TRBJ1-1; D call uncertain. The CDR3 loop spans 11 amino acids. Germline V lookup: CDR1 SGHAT, CDR2 FQNNGV. Trimming removed 7 bases at V and 0 bases at J, with 3 bases between. DNA for the CDR3: TGTGCCAGCAAGGTGAACACTGAAGCTTTCTTT. This sequence encodes CASKVNTEAFF.

The chain joins TRBV30 to TRBJ1-4; 10 bases are shared with TRBD1. CDR1 GTSNPN and CDR2 SVGIG come from the germline V gene (reference sequence). CDR3 length equals 14 residues. With 4 bases clipped from V and 8 bases from J, the junction kept 7 bases outside the gene matches. Here the CDR3 reads CAWNTGTGVEKLFF. The CDR3 coding sequence is TGTGCCTGGAACACTGGGACAGGGGTCGAAAAACTGTTTTTT. The variable domain in full, completed from reference TRBV30 and TRBJ1-4, reads SQTIHQWPATLVQPVGSPLSLECTVEGTSNPNLYWYRQAAGRGLQLLFYSVGIGQISSEVPQNLSASRPQDRQFILSSKKLLLSDSGFYLCAWNTGTGVEKLFFGSGTQLSVL.

This clone appeared a single time. The rearrangement links TRBV7-8 to TRBJ1-2, with D perhaps matching TRBD1 (6 bases). Trimming took off 4 bases at V and 0 bases at J, with 12 bases between the two ends. CDR3 length: 15 amino acids. Germline V lookup: CDR1 SGHVS, CDR2 FQNEAQ. Written as DNA, the CDR3 is TGTGCCAGCAGCTCCTGGACAGTATCTAACTATGGCTACACCTTC. Its protein is CASSSWTVSNYGYTF.

This clone was observed a single time. J is TRBJ2-7 and V is TRBV5-6, with TRBD1 matching 9 bases. The V gene end was trimmed by 4 bases and the J gene end by 4 bases; junction bases not matched to a gene: 9. This CDR3 has 15 residues. Germline V gene data show CDR1 as SGHDT and CDR2 as YYEEEE. The DNA of the CDR3 is TGTGCCAGCAGCGTCCGGGACAGGGCGTTATACGAGCAGTACTTC. This codes for CASSVRDRALYEQYF.

This chain connects TRBV2 to TRBJ1-5, with D maybe TRBD1 (5 bases). V was pared by 4 bases and J by 7 bases, with 26 bases between. This CDR3 has 18 residues. Per germline, CDR1 SNHLY and CDR2 FYNNEI. CDR3 in amino acids: CASSGRDSATHIGQPQHF. In nucleotides, the CDR3 is TGTGCCAGCAGTGGTAGGGACTCTGCTACTCACATCGGGCAGCCCCAGCATTTT.

The chain recombines TRBV6-6 with TRBJ1-5; TRBD1 agrees at 9 bases. The CDR3 is made up of 16 amino acids. The V and J ends lost 4 bases and 3 bases, in that order; junction bases with no gene match: 7. Germline CDR1 reads MNHNY; CDR2 reads SVGAGI (reference sequence). The CDR3 sequence: CASSLPGQGSNQPQHF. Here the CDR3 DNA reads TGTGCCAGCAGTTTACCGGGACAGGGTTCCAATCAGCCCCAGCATTTT.

The rearrangement joins TRBV20-1 to TRBJ2-1; D is uncertain. V was pared by 5 bases and J by 8 bases, with 7 bases between. CDR1 and CDR2 (germline): DFQATT, SNEGSKA (reference sequence). This CDR3 contains 10 residues. CDR3 sequence reads: CSAVVDEQFF. CDR3 in DNA: TGCAGTGCTGTTGTGGATGAGCAGTTCTTC.

The genes are TRBV28 and TRBJ2-7; a weak D match, TRBD1 (6 bases). Germline CDR1 is MDHEN and CDR2 is SYDVKM. V was cut by 2 bases and J by 6 bases, with 14 bases left in between. This CDR3 has 14 amino acids. The CDR3 reads CASSLITGTREQYF. The DNA for the CDR3 is TGTGCCAGCAGTTTAATTACAGGGACACGCGAGCAGTACTTC.

This clone was detected once. This CDR3 is CASSSGLAGVGADTQYF. DNA for the CDR3: TGTGCCAGCAGCTCCGGACTAGCGGGAGTTGGGGCAGATACGCAGTATTTT. This chain links TRBV7-9 with TRBJ2-3; 13 nucleotides agree with TRBD2. Germline CDR1 and CDR2: SEHNR and FQNEAQ (reference sequence). The CDR3 totals 17 residues. V trimming: 4 bases; J trimming: 4 bases; junction bases outside the gene matches: 8.

This chain joins TRBV7-9 and TRBJ2-7; D is uncertain. Germline CDR1 is SEHNR and CDR2 is FQNEAQ (reference sequence). The CDR3 has 13 amino acids. With 6 bases removed from V and 7 bases from J, the gap between germline ends came to 16 bases. CDR3 loop: CASRQSALKEQYF. In DNA form, the CDR3 reads TGTGCCAGCAGGCAATCAGCCCTCAAAGAGCAGTACTTC.

This chain joins TRBV12-5 and TRBJ2-7; 7 bases are a match to TRBD2. CDR1 LGHNT and CDR2 FRNRAP come from the germline V gene. Germline trimming cut 1 base from V and 2 bases from J; bases unmatched to any gene: 5. The CDR3 has 15 amino acids. The CDR3, as DNA: TGTGCTAGTGGTTTGGAGGGACTACCAGCCTACGAGCAGTACTTC. It specifies CASGLEGLPAYEQYF.

The chain combines TRBV14 with TRBJ2-2; TRBD2 aligns across 14 bases. Germline V CDR1 and CDR2: SGHDN, FVKESK. Germline trimming cut 4 bases from V and 7 bases from J; bases unmatched to any gene: 5. The CDR3 runs 16 residues. The CDR3 loop is CASSRGLAGGVGELFF. The CDR3 coding sequence is TGTGCCAGCAGCCGTGGACTAGCGGGAGGTGTCGGGGAGCTGTTTTTT.

J is TRBJ2-2 and V is TRBV2, with TRBD2 matching 11 bases. CDR3 length: 15 amino acids. V dropped 6 bases and J dropped 4; count of bases not matched to a gene: 4. CDR1 and CDR2 from the germline V gene are SNHLY and FYNNEI. CDR3 sequence (DNA): TGTGCCAGCAGGGGACTAGCGGAGCTCACCGGGGAGCTGTTTTTT. Translation: CASRGLAELTGELFF.